Listed here are 8 T cell receptor beta chains from one sample, sequenced in a study of T cell responses to AZD1222 COVID-19 vaccine. Only in-frame clones appear in the TCRdb table, and some are missing; sequencing was by immunoSEQ multiplex PCR. The data hold approximately 77,000 clones, with roughly 90% observed a single time. Material: peripheral blood, obtained 28 days after the second AZD1222 dose. Receptor source: an adult who received the AZD1222 COVID-19 vaccine.

The J gene is TRBJ1-1, the V gene TRBV2; the D gene is possibly TRBD1 (5 bases). Germline CDR1 is SNHLY and CDR2 is FYNNEI. V lost 7 bases and J 5 bases, leaving 11 bases between the germline ends. CDR3 length: 12 amino acids. The CDR3 DNA sequence: TGTGCCAGCATGGGGGTGGGGACTGAAGCTTTCTTT. The encoded protein is CASMGVGTEAFF.

A single count supports this clone. This chain joins TRBV29-1 and TRBJ2-3; TRBD2 aligns across 9 bases. The CDR3 is 14 residues long. J gave up 2 bases and V 8 bases, and 8 bases lay outside the gene matches. Germline V lookup: CDR1 SQVTM, CDR2 ANQGSEA. CDR3 DNA: TGCAGCTTGAGGGGCGGGAGGGCCACAGATACGCAGTATTTT. Its translation is CSLRGGRATDTQYF.

J is TRBJ1-2 and V is TRBV28, with a possible D match to TRBD1 (6 bases). The V gene's germline CDR1 is MDHEN and CDR2 SYDVKM. The V gene lost 6 bases and the J gene lost 8 bases, with 16 bases spanning the gap. The CDR3 spans 13 residues. The CDR3 DNA is TGTGCCAGCAGACAAGGGGGGGTCGAGGGCTACACCTTC. Residues: CASRQGGVEGYTF.

V usage is TRBV27 and J usage is TRBJ2-2, with 9 bases lining up with TRBD2. The CDR3 has 15 amino acids. Germline V gives CDR1 MNHEY, CDR2 SMNVEV (reference sequence). Unmatched junction bases numbered 5, after V lost 8 bases and J lost 1 base. CDR3 nucleotide sequence: TGTGCCAGCCGCAGGCGGGGGGGGAACACCGGGGAGCTGTTTTTT. Protein product: CASRRRGGNTGELFF.

The CDR3 bases are TGCGCCAGCAGCCTTGAACTCAATACAGGGGTCTATAATTCACCCCTCCACTTT. The encoded protein is CASSLELNTGVYNSPLHF. The chain has TRBV4-1 and TRBJ1-6; 7 bases agree with TRBD1. CDR1 is MGHRA and CDR2 is YSYEKL in the germline V gene. The CDR3 runs 18 residues. The ends lost 4 bases at V and 3 bases at J; junction bases unmatched: 12.

The V and J genes are TRBV6-2 or TRBV6-3 and TRBJ1-2; D unclear. The ends were cut back, 5 bases at V and 5 bases at J, with 21 bases in the middle. The CDR3 has 16 amino acids. Germline values: CDR1 MNHEY, CDR2 SVGEGT. CDR3 sequence (DNA): TGTGCCAGCAGTGACAATCAGGATCTAGTAGGATATGGCTACACCTTC. This translates into CASSDNQDLVGYGYTF.

The chain uses TRBV5-4 and TRBJ1-1; tentative D call: TRBD1 (6 bases). From germline, CDR1 is SGHNT and CDR2 YYREEE (reference sequence). The CDR3 runs 15 residues. Trimming cost V 4 bases and J 5 bases, with 18 bases left between them. The CDR3 sequence: CASSRPQGQGTEAFF. The CDR3 nucleotides read TGTGCCAGCAGCAGGCCCCAGGGGCAGGGGACTGAAGCTTTCTTT.

This clone was observed a few times. The V gene is TRBV30, the J gene TRBJ2-7; the match to TRBD2 covers 13 bases. The length of the CDR3 is 18 residues. Germline loops: CDR1 GTSNPN, CDR2 SVGIG (reference sequence). Trimming cost V 8 bases and J 3 bases; bases outside gene matches: 19. This CDR3 is CARKGTPGLAGLRYEQYF. The DNA of the CDR3 is TGTGCCCGAAAAGGGACGCCGGGACTAGCGGGACTTCGCTACGAGCAGTACTTC.